Ten or more counts support the clone carrying this T cell receptor (beta chain). TCR beta CDR3 regions were amplified from RNA transcripts. An opening RT-PCR round employed HTBI primers and preceded a second-round multiplex PCR. TCRdb called the multiplex PCR reads again in MiXCR, with one record for every CDR3 protein. This sample has approximately 410,000 distinct CDR3 sequences, with about 16% found just once. Establishment of the diagnosis relied upon clinical symptoms, serum thyroxine, TRAb, thyroid ultrasound and orbital computed tomography. PBMCs came from less than 12 ml of fresh peripheral blood. This sample was included in a study of Graves' ophthalmopathy and Graves' hyperthyroidism. Whole-study context: Samples of peripheral blood were obtained at initial diagnosis, prior to treatment of any kind.

Sequencing was performed on peripheral blood. This receptor was taken from a woman younger than 35 with stable Graves' hyperthyroidism.

For the CDR3, the DNA is TGCAGCGTTGAAGACAGCCGCTCTGGAAACACCATATATTTT. It specifies CSVEDSRSGNTIYF. The rearrangement links TRBV29-1 to TRBJ1-3; D is unresolved. V lost 0 bases to trimming and J lost 0 bases, with 6 bases between them. The CDR3 has 14 residues. In germline, CDR1 is SQVTM, CDR2 ANQGSEA. Supplemented by reference TRBV29-1 and TRBJ1-3, the full variable domain reads SAVISQKPSRDICQRGTSLTIQCQVDSQVTMMFWYRQQPGQSLTLIATANQGSEATYESGFVIDKFPISRPNLTFSTLTVSNMSPEDSSIYLCSVEDSRSGNTIYFGEGSWLTVV.